The entry below gives a single T cell receptor beta chain sequence along with its context. The table lists this clonotype with many counts. Its specific antigen is unknown. The record has no base qualities; no much larger clone is one base away. The data originate from a study of neurological immune-mediated disorders (dated by TCRdb to about 2019). About the investigation overall: The study compared peripheral blood TCR-beta repertoires of HTLV-I-associated myelopathy (HAM/TSP) patients, multiple sclerosis patients and healthy controls using UMI-based sequencing. The roughly 99 TCR-beta libraries covered PBMC samples along with longitudinal samples, technical triplicates, and paired sorted CD4+ and CD8+ T-cell subsets. Longitudinal HAM/TSP and healthy donors had 3 time-points each (about 3-40 month intervals). Of the approximately 70 subjects in the cohort, around 14 were HAM/TSP patients, about 34 were multiple sclerosis patients, and about 20 were healthy controls. The study at large found these results: TCR clonal expansion was highest in HAM/TSP patients and lowest in MS patients, with MS patients falling below even healthy controls. Across subjects, expanded clones never shared an identical CDR3 amino acid sequence, which suggests that the TCR-beta repertoires in every group were private.

The germline V gene provides CDR1 SGHTA and CDR2 FQGNSA. V gives up 3 bases and J gives up 2 bases, and the segment between their germline ends measures 7 bases. Its CDR3 holds 13 amino acids, cysteine through phenylalanine. The sequence is cut down to CDR3 DNA, 39 bases in frame from base 1. cDNA was synthesized by template-switch 5'RACE using a primer carrying a 10-nucleotide random unique molecular identifier by which each TCR transcript was tagged. Every sequencing run covered 15-18 subjects and yielded more than 160 million TCR-beta sequences. The RNeasy kit was used to extract total RNA. Using the KAPA Real-time Library Amplification kit, TCR-beta VDJ regions were amplified with primers for the TCR constant region and the 5'RACE anchor. A first PCR added sample indexes and Illumina adaptors, and a second PCR then raised library yield. After Ampure bead purification, the roughly 650 bp TCR product was size-selected on a 2% E-gel SizeSelection system. Before pooling, library quality was checked on a Bioanalyzer, concentration was measured with Qubit, and libraries were quantified with the Kapa Library Quantification kit. Paired-end 2 x 150 bp sequencing of the libraries was performed on an Illumina HiSeq 2500. To increase sequence diversity, roughly 23-30% phiX was spiked into each library pool. The original pipeline was this. The UMI-based MiGEC pipeline processed quality-filtered reads and removed over 80% of raw TCR sequences during error correction. IMGT germline references were used for aligning VDJ genes, and each clonotype was defined as a unique CDR3 amino acid sequence together with its V-J genes. Clonal expansion, Shannon diversity and CDR3 relatedness (CalcPairwiseDistances, ClusterSamples) were evaluated with VDJtools, and phylogenetic trees were built with CLCbio workbench. Using coefficient-of-variation modelling across technical triplicates, the study counted a clone as expanded if it had at least 8 unique UMIs. Through fastp at Q25 and MiXCR, TCRdb rebuilt clones from the public reads, retaining in-frame beta chains. CDR3 protein duplicates are merged, each entry listing the most common genes and DNA. What appears here as the V and J calls and clone size reflects TCRdb's work, not the paper's. In this sample the table shows 70,000 to 95,000 distinct CDR3 sequences, about 12% of which occur a single time. The ten largest clones represent just under 5% of the sample.

In the paper's terms, the time point label means: longitudinal time-point 2. For unsorted PBMC libraries, 2 million PBMCs were used after storage in RNAlater at -80 degrees C until RNA extraction. Peripheral blood underwent Ficoll-Hypaque density gradient centrifugation to isolate PBMCs, which were then cryopreserved in liquid nitrogen. Source material: PBMCs. This TCR was recovered from a female donor with HTLV-1-associated myelopathy (HAM/TSP). In this chain, TRBV7-2 is recombined with TRBJ2-5, with TRBD1 tentatively as D gene (6 bases match). CDR3 reads: CASSFQGQETQYF. The sequenced DNA is TGTGCCAGCAGCTTTCAGGGGCAAGAGACCCAGTACTTC.